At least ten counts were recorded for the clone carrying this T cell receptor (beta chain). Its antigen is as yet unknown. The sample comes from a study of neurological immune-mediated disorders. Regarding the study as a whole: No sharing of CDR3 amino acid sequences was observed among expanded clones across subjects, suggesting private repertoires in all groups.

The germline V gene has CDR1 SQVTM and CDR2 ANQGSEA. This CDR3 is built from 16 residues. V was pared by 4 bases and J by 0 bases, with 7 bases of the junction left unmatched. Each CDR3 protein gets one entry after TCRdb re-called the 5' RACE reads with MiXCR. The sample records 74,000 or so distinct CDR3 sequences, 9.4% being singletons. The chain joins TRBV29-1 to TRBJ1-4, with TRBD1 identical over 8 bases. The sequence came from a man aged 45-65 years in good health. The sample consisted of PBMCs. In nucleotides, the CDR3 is TGCAGCGTTGTTGGCGACAGGGGAACAACTAATGAAAAACTGTTTTTT. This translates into CSVVGDRGTTNEKLFF.